This T cell receptor beta chain was captured by sequencing in a study of T cells in Graves' hyperthyroidism and ophthalmopathy. PBMCs were obtained from 9 to 10 ml fresh peripheral blood. Study-wide results and caveats: The majority of expanded thyroid clonotypes above 0.001 also appeared in blood.

There were TCR beta CDR3 regions amplified from RNA transcripts. Using the HTBI primer set, a first-round RT-PCR was run on the TCR CDR3. TCRdb processed the multiplex PCR reads anew with MiXCR; each CDR3 protein has one entry. The sample records hundreds of thousands of distinct CDR3 sequences, about a sixth being singletons. For this clonotype: Its antigen is unknown.

Trimming removed 5 bases from V and 6 bases from J, with 16 bases in between. Germline V CDR1 and CDR2: LNHDA, SQIVND (reference sequence). CDR3 size: 14 residues. Sequencing was done on a sample of blood. V and J are TRBV19 and TRBJ1-2, with D unresolved. This receptor was obtained from a woman aged 40 to 55 with Graves' ophthalmopathy. DNA of the CDR3: TGTGCCAGTAGTGCTGGACTCGAGCGTCATGGCTACACCTTC. It encodes CASSAGLERHGYTF.